These 16 T cell receptor beta chains originate from one sample sequenced in a study of cytomegalovirus exposure and HLA in healthy donors. Measured with immunoSEQ multiplex PCR; TCRdb has only the in-frame clones, and not every one. Of fewer than 350,000 clones listed, 88% are singletons. The sequenced sample consisted of PBMCs. The origin of the receptors is a young woman in good health and CMV-seronegative.

This sequence joins TRBV6-1 and TRBJ2-2; D is uncertain. CDR1 is MNHNS, CDR2 SASEGT, per germline. V was shortened by 8 bases and J by 5 bases, with 6 bases between the two germline ends. This CDR3 region has 11 residues. In nucleotides, the CDR3 is TGTGCCAGCTATTATACCGGGGAGCTGTTTTTT. Translating it yields CASYYTGELFF.

The chain uses TRBV15 and TRBJ1-1, with D tentatively TRBD1 (5 bases). V was clipped by 3 bases and J by 5 bases, with 10 bases between them. This CDR3 is 13 amino acids long. Per the germline V gene, CDR1 is LNHNV and CDR2 is YYDKDF (reference sequence). CDR3 in DNA: TGTGCCACCAGCAGCGGGGGAGGGACTGAAGCTTTCTTT. Translated, it gives CATSSGGGTEAFF.

This sequence joins TRBV10-3 and TRBJ2-4; TRBD2 agrees at 7 bases. Germline CDR1 is ENHRY and CDR2 is SYGVKD. The V segment lost 2 bases and the J segment 7 bases; nucleotides outside the gene matches: 5. There are 14 residues in the CDR3. The CDR3 DNA reads TGTGCCATCAGTGAGCCTGCGGGGGAGAACATTCAGTACTTC. As protein: CAISEPAGENIQYF.

CDR3 bases: TGTGCCTGGAGTGTAGGGCTAGCGGGAGCAAGCGGGGAGACCCAGTACTTC. Protein product: CAWSVGLAGASGETQYF. This chain joins TRBV30 and TRBJ2-5; 10 bases fit TRBD2. This CDR3 spans 17 amino acids. Germline V gene lookup returns CDR1 GTSNPN and CDR2 SVGIG (reference sequence). With 0 bases clipped from V and 5 bases from J, the junction kept 12 bases outside the gene matches.

The chain links TRBV6-6 to TRBJ2-3, with 10 bases aligning to TRBD2. With V trimmed by 6 bases and J by 6 bases, 6 bases remained unmatched. The CDR3 contains 14 residues. Per germline, CDR1 MNHNY and CDR2 SVGAGI (reference sequence). CDR3: CASSPGLAIDTQYF. The CDR3 nucleotides read TGTGCCAGCAGCCCGGGACTAGCGATCGATACGCAGTATTTT.

The chain couples TRBV13 to TRBJ2-7; 7 nucleotides align to TRBD2. The CDR3 length is 14 residues. Germline CDR1 is PRHDT and CDR2 is FYEKMQ (reference sequence). With V trimmed by 8 bases and J by 2 bases, 9 bases remained unmatched. CDR3 in amino acids: CASGRRESTYEQYF. CDR3 DNA sequence: TGTGCCAGCGGGCGGCGGGAGTCCACCTACGAGCAGTACTTC.

The table lists this clone with a count of one. The rearrangement uses TRBV5-4 and TRBJ2-1, with 10 bases lining up with TRBD1. V trimming: 2 bases; J trimming: 9 bases; junction bases outside the gene matches: 5. The germline gives CDR1 SGHNT, CDR2 YYREEE (reference sequence). CDR3 length: 14 residues. The CDR3 here is CASSFQDRGGEQFF. The CDR3 DNA is TGTGCCAGCAGCTTTCAGGACAGGGGGGGTGAGCAGTTCTTC.

This chain connects TRBV28 to TRBJ2-7; the match to TRBD2 covers 8 bases. J lost 3 bases, V lost 5 bases, and 12 bases had no gene match. CDR3 length: 16 amino acids. Germline values: CDR1 MDHEN, CDR2 SYDVKM. CDR3 sequence: CASSPRLSSGSYEQYF. CDR3 bases: TGTGCCAGCAGTCCCCGGTTGAGCAGCGGGAGCTACGAGCAGTACTTC.

The chain has TRBV13 and TRBJ1-2, with 10 bases matching TRBD1. The V gene end was trimmed by 1 base and the J gene end by 2 bases; junction bases not matched to a gene: 10. The CDR3 consists of 18 residues. CDR1 and CDR2 from the germline V gene are PRHDT and FYEKMQ (reference sequence). CDR3 bases: TGTGCCAGCAGCTTAGAGCGCAGGGACAGGGGACCAAACTATGGCTACACCTTC. It yields the protein CASSLERRDRGPNYGYTF.

The chain links TRBV11-2 to TRBJ2-5; perhaps TRBD1 as D (5 bases). The CDR3 length is 14 residues. The germline V gene encodes CDR1 SGHAT and CDR2 FQNNGV. V was pared by 4 bases and J by 2 bases, with 11 bases between. CDR3 region: CASSSRQIQETQYF. DNA for the CDR3: TGTGCCAGCAGCTCCAGACAGATACAAGAGACCCAGTACTTC.

A few counts support this clone. V usage is TRBV30 and J usage is TRBJ2-5; D remains unclear. Germline CDR1 reads GTSNPN; CDR2 reads SVGIG (reference sequence). This CDR3 contains 12 residues. Trimming left V 2 bases short and J 4 bases short, with 8 bases between. The CDR3 DNA reads TGTGCCTGGAGTCGGAGTCGAGAGACCCAGTACTTC. Residues: CAWSRSRETQYF.

The V gene is TRBV19, the J gene TRBJ1-1; D ambiguous. This CDR3 contains 15 residues. Trimming pared 5 bases from V and 7 bases from J, leaving 20 bases between. Germline assignment: CDR1 LNHDA and CDR2 SQIVND (reference sequence). The DNA for the CDR3 is TGTGCCAGTAGTCATCTCGGACTGGGATGGGGTGAAGCTTTCTTT. Its protein is CASSHLGLGWGEAFF. The complete variable domain, with remaining parts taken from reference TRBV19 and TRBJ1-1, reads DGGITQSPKYLFRKEGQNVTLSCEQNLNHDAMYWYRQDPGQGLRLIYYSQIVNDFQKGDIAEGYSVSREKKESFPLTVTSAQKNPTAFYLCASSHLGLGWGEAFFGQGTRLTVV.

The chain links TRBV13 to TRBJ2-3; perhaps TRBD2 as D (5 bases). The CDR3 contains 16 residues. Looked up from germline, CDR1 is PRHDT and CDR2 is FYEKMQ (reference sequence). The V gene lost 4 bases and the J gene lost 0 bases, with 14 bases spanning the gap. Here the CDR3 reads CASSSSYSESTDTQYF. Here the CDR3 DNA reads TGTGCCAGCAGCTCATCCTATAGCGAGAGCACAGATACGCAGTATTTT. Based on the CDR3 plus reference TRBV13 and TRBJ2-3, the full variable domain is AAGVIQSPRHLIKEKRETATLKCYPIPRHDTVYWYQQGPGQDPQFLISFYEKMQSDKGSIPDRFSAQQFSDYHSELNMSSLELGDSALYFCASSSSYSESTDTQYFGPGTRLTVL.

This rearrangement joins TRBV28 to TRBJ2-7, with TRBD2 identical over 11 bases. The J segment lost 6 bases and the V segment lost 10 bases, leaving 17 bases of the junction unmatched. CDR1 and CDR2 from the germline V gene are MDHEN and SYDVKM. This CDR3 region has 16 residues. In DNA, the CDR3 is TGTGCCACCCTAGGAACACTAGCGGGAGCCGTCTCCGAGCAGTACTTC. Translating it yields CATLGTLAGAVSEQYF.

This chain connects TRBV27 to TRBJ2-7; TRBD1 agrees at 8 bases. In germline, CDR1 is MNHEY, CDR2 SMNVEV (reference sequence). CDR3 length: 19 amino acids. J was trimmed by 0 bases and V by 5 bases; bases with no gene match: 18. The CDR3 loop reads CASSPGQGQRRINSYEQYF. The CDR3 DNA follows: TGTGCCAGCAGTCCAGGACAGGGACAAAGAAGGATAAACTCCTACGAGCAGTACTTC.

The chain has TRBV28 and TRBJ2-1; 8 nucleotides line up with TRBD2. The J segment lost 5 bases and the V segment lost 6 bases, leaving 24 bases of the junction unmatched. The CDR3 consists of 20 residues. Per germline, CDR1 MDHEN and CDR2 SYDVKM. The CDR3 sequence: CASRFLLVTSDNNGNNEQFF. The CDR3 nucleotides are TGTGCCAGCAGATTCCTCCTCGTGACTAGCGATAACAATGGGAACAATGAGCAGTTCTTC.